The clone carrying this T cell receptor (beta chain) was counted a single time. Its antigen remains unidentified. The entry originates in a study of PD-1 blockade in classical Hodgkin lymphoma. Study-level results: CD4+ TCR diversity climbed significantly by C4D1, unlike CD8+ TCR diversity. Baseline TCR diversity was reportedly lower in newly diagnosed patients than in healthy donors. It was reported as lower still in relapsed/refractory patients. Repertoire differences have undefined causes, possibly disease activity or prior therapy.

The time point: cycle 4 day 1 (C4D1), after six to seven weeks of nivolumab. Each patient experienced a relapse that followed autologous stem cell transplantation, and brentuximab vedotin exposure varied. Clones were read by immunoSEQ multiplex PCR, and TCRdb kept only the in-frame ones, dropping some. This table holds roughly 64,000 clones, 91% found once. The sequence derives from a human donor with classical Hodgkin lymphoma. The sample consisted of peripheral blood mononuclear cells (PBMCs), taken before the fourth cycle of nivolumab.

CDR3 loop: CASSPIAGGPGEQFF. CDR3 nucleotide sequence: TGTGCCAGCTCACCAATAGCGGGGGGGCCTGGTGAGCAGTTCTTC. This chain links TRBV18 with TRBJ2-1, with 11 bases lining up with TRBD2. Per germline, CDR1 KGHSH and CDR2 LQKENI. There are 15 residues in the CDR3. The junction had 6 bases not matched to a gene; V was cut back by 2 bases and J by 9 bases.